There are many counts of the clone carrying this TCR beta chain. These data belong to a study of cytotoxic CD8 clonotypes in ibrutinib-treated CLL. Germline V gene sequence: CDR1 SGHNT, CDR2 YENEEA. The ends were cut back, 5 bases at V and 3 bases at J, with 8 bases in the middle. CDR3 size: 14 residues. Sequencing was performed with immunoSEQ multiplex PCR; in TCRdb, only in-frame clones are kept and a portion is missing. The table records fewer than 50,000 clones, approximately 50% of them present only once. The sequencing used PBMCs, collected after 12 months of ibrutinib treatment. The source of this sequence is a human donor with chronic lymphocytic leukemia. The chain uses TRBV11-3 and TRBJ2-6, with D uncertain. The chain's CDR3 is CASSQAGGANVLTF. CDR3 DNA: TGTGCCAGCAGCCAGGCCGGTGGGGCCAACGTCCTGACTTTC.